Detailed here is one T cell receptor (beta chain). Its antigen is unknown. The CDR3 length is 14 residues. Germline CDR1 reads SGHTA; CDR2 reads FQGNSA. The sample is drawn from a study of post-analysis software for immune sequencing data. Across the whole study: Clinical courses comprised relapsing-remitting, secondary progressive and progressive-relapsing multiple sclerosis.

Every TCR beta cDNA library bore unique molecular identifiers. Some 500,000 cDNA molecules were obtained per 1 to 10 million input T cells. TCRdb recomputed calls from the PCR reads with MiXCR, one row per CDR3 protein. The sample contains about 800,000 distinct CDR3 sequences, around 27% of which appear only once. Overall study results and limits: Versus controls, multiple sclerosis patients showed significantly lower diversity (normalized Chao1). Five TRBV segments appeared more often in patients than in controls, and TRBV5-6, TRBV5-1 and TRBV20-1 were among these. F-measure co-clustering was strong for batch-matched samples.

Sequencing was carried out using blood. The receptor comes from a girl aged 5 to 17 with multiple sclerosis. The rearrangement links TRBV7-2 to TRBJ2-5, with D tentatively TRBD1 (5 bases). The J call could be wrong; TRBJ2-7 is a better fit for the DNA end. The CDR3 loop reads CASSRNPGQFEQYF. The CDR3 region has the DNA TGTGCCAGCAGCCGTAACCCAGGGCAATTCGAGCAGTACTTC.